Sequencing of this T cell receptor beta chain was carried out in a study of T cell repertoires in cytomegalovirus infection. Looking at the study overall: The public TCR beta signatures pointed to both CMV infection and matching HLA type. Findings of the study overall: Cumulative frequency of public TCR beta families picked out carriers of CMV plus the relevant HLA. What dominated the ex vivo response were HLA-C-restricted CMV-specific TCR beta clonotypes.

This clonotype was picked up many times. The antigen is unknown. TCRdb re-derived calls from the reads in MiXCR, one entry per CDR3 protein. The sample has some 180,000 distinct CDR3 sequences; about 21% are singletons. The germline CDR1 and CDR2 sequences are SGHTA and FQGNSA. CDR3 length: 15 residues. Trimming took 3 bases from V and 4 from J, leaving 13 bases between them. Sequencing was carried out using PBMCs. This TCR derives from a human donor in good health (CMV status not recorded). Some clones in this sample may be carry-over from other donors' samples. The chain joins TRBV7-2 to TRBJ1-3, with D possibly TRBD1 on 6 matching bases. This CDR3 is CASSLEGQGGNTIYF. Written as DNA, the CDR3 is TGTGCCAGCAGCTTGGAGGGACAAGGAGGAAACACCATATATTTT.